The clone carrying this T cell receptor (beta chain) turned up a few times. Sequencing targeted expressed TCRB transcripts, as all isolated RNA had been reverse transcribed. Sequencing used immunoSEQ multiplex PCR; TCRdb keeps in-frame clones, though not all of them. The sample carries roughly 610,000 clones, about 14% recorded once. Looked up from germline, CDR1 is SEHNR and CDR2 is FQNEAQ (reference sequence). The CDR3 is made up of 15 amino acids. The V gene lost 4 bases and the J gene lost 6 bases, with 15 bases spanning the gap. Via the markers CD45RO/CCR7/CD25/CD127/CD95/CD27, stem cell-like memory, regulatory, central memory and naive CD4+ cells were sorted. The sample originates from a study of beta chain features in type 1 diabetes.

The chain links TRBV7-9 to TRBJ2-2, with D perhaps TRBD2 (5 bases). The sequenced sample consisted of naive CD4+ T cells from blood. The sequence was collected from a man in his late teens or twenties in good health. In nucleotides, the CDR3 is TGTGCCAGCAGCTCCCTCCCTCGACTACCCGGGGAGCTGTTTTTT. This codes for CASSSLPRLPGELFF.